This T cell receptor beta chain is from a study of T cells in localized non-small cell lung cancer. Whole-study findings and limits: Sequencing involved a lone tumor region, leaving heterogeneity possible. Tumor showed lower T cell clonality than uninvolved adjacent lung, where it was highest.

V was shortened by 0 bases and J by 4 bases, with 0 bases between the two germline ends. This CDR3 is built from 10 residues. CDR1 is DFQATT and CDR2 is SNEGSKA in the germline V gene (reference sequence). A word on this clone: Its cognate antigen is unknown.

TCRdb keeps only in-frame clones here, not all; method: immunoSEQ multiplex PCR. The sample yields fewer than 45,000 clones, 86% seen once. The genes are TRBV20-1 and TRBJ1-2; no clear D. The source material was peripheral blood, sampled before any cancer treatment. This clonotype was obtained from a man aged 35-75 years with stage I lung adenocarcinoma. The CDR3 protein is CSARDYGYTF. CDR3 DNA: TGCAGTGCTAGAGACTATGGCTACACCTTC.